This T cell receptor (beta chain) was sequenced in a study of blood T cell repertoires in COVID-19. On the study more broadly: The samples span acute and convalescent COVID-19 from the United States, Italy and Spain. PBMCs, B-cell-depleted T cells, or T cells were the source of the cDNA or gDNA that made up the material.

The data were produced by immunoSEQ multiplex PCR, yet TCRdb's version contains in-frame clones alone and is incomplete. Of approximately 240,000 clones listed, more than 70% are singletons. The V end was cut by 1 base, the J end by 3 bases, with 10 bases between. The CDR3 extends over 16 amino acids. Per the germline V gene, CDR1 is SGHTA and CDR2 is FQGNSA. Material: peripheral blood. This sequence originates from a woman aged 40 to 50 who had recovered from COVID-19. The J gene is TRBJ1-6, the V gene TRBV7-2; D possibly corresponds to TRBD1 (6 bases). CDR3 residues: CASSLGGGFYNSPLHF. Here the CDR3 DNA reads TGTGCCAGCAGCTTAGGAGGGGGTTTCTATAATTCACCCCTCCACTTT. Full variable domain (missing parts from reference TRBV7-2 and TRBJ1-6): GAGVSQSPSNKVTEKGKDVELRCDPISGHTALYWYRQSLGQGLEFLIYFQGNSAPDKSGLPSDRFSAERTGGSVSTLTIQRTQQEDSAVYLCASSLGGGFYNSPLHFGNGTRLTVT.